This T cell receptor (beta chain) was identified during a study of blood T cell repertoires in COVID-19. Generated by immunoSEQ multiplex PCR, the TCRdb table keeps only in-frame clones and is missing some. Of 150,000 to 200,000 clones listed, roughly nine tenths were seen once; the top ten hold over 2%. Germline trimming cut 4 bases from V and 5 bases from J; bases unmatched to any gene: 9. Germline V gene sequence: CDR1 SGDLS, CDR2 YYNGEE. This CDR3 comprises 15 residues. The chain carries TRBV9 and TRBJ2-3; the match to TRBD2 covers 8 bases. Sequenced input: PBMCs or T cells enriched from blood (not recorded which). This sequence originates from a woman in her thirties or forties with acute COVID-19. CDR3 sequence reads: CASSPTGGQGDTQYF. The CDR3 DNA sequence: TGTGCCAGCAGCCCCACGGGAGGGCAGGGAGATACGCAGTATTTT.